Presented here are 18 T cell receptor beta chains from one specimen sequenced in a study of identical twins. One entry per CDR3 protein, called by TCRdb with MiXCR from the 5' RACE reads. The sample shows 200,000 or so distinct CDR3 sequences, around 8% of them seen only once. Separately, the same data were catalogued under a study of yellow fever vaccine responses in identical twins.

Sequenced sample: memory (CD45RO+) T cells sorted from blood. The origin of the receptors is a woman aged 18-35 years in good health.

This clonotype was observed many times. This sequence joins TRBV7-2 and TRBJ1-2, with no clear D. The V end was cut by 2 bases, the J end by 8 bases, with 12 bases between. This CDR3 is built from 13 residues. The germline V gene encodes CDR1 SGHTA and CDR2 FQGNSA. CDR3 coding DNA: TGTGCCAGCAGCTTAATGTTAGGTGACGGCTACACCTTC. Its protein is CASSLMLGDGYTF.

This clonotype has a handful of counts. CDR3 sequence (DNA): TGTGCCAGCAGCAAAGGAGCGGGGGCCCAGACCTACGAGCAGTACTTC. It codes for CASSKGAGAQTYEQYF. V is TRBV21-1 and J is TRBJ2-7; the D call TRBD2 from the table was never checked on the DNA. TRBV21-1 is reported as a pseudogene. This CDR3 is 16 amino acids long.

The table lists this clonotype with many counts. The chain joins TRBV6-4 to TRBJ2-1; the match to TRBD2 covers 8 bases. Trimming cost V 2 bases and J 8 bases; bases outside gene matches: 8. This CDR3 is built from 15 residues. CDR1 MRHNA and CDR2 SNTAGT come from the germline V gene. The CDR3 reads CASSDGGGQVDEQFF. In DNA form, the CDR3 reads TGTGCCAGCAGTGACGGCGGGGGGCAGGTCGATGAGCAGTTCTTC.

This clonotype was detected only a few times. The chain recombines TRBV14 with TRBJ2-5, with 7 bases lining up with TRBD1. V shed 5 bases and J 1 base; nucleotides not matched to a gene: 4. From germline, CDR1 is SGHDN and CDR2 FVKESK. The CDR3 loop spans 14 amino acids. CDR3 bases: TGTGCCAGCAGCGCAACAGGGGTCCAAGAGACCCAGTACTTC. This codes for CASSATGVQETQYF.

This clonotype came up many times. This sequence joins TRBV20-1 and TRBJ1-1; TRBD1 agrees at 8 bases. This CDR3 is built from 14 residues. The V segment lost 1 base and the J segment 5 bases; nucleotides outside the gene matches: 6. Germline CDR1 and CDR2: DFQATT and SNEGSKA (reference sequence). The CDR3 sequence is CSARADREKTEAFF. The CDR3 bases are TGCAGTGCTAGAGCGGACAGGGAGAAAACTGAAGCTTTCTTT.

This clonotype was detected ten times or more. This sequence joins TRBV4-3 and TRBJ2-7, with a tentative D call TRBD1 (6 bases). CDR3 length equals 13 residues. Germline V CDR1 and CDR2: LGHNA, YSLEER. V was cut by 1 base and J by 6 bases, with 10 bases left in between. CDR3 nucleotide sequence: TGCGCCAGCAGCCAAGTTACAGGGATCGAGCAGTACTTC. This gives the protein CASSQVTGIEQYF.

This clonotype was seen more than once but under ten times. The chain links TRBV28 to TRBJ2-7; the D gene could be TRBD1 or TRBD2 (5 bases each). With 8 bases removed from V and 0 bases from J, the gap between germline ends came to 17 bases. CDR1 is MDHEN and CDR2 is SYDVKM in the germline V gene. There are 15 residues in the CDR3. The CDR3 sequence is CASAPVGTSSYEQYF. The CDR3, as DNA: TGTGCCAGCGCCCCGGTCGGGACCAGCTCCTACGAGCAGTACTTC.

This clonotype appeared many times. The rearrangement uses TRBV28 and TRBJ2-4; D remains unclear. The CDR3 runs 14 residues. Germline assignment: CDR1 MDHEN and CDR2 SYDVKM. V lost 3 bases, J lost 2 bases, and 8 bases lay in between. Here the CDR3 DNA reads TGTGCCAGCAGTTTTAGGAGACCCAAAAACATTCAGTACTTC. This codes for CASSFRRPKNIQYF.

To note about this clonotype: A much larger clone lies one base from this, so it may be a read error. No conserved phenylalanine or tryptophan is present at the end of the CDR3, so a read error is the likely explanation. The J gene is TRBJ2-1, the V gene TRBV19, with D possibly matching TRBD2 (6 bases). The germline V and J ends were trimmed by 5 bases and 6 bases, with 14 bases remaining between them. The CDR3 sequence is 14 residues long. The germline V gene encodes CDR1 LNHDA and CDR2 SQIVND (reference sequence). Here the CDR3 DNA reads TGTGCCAGTAGTCCCTATCTAGCGTCCAATGAGCAGTTCTTA. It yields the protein CASSPYLASNEQFL.

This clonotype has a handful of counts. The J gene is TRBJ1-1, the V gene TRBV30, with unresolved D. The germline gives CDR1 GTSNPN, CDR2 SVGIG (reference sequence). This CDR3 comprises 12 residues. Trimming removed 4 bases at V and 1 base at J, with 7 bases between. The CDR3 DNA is TGTGCCTGGACAGGTCAGAACACTGAAGCTTTCTTT. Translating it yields CAWTGQNTEAFF.

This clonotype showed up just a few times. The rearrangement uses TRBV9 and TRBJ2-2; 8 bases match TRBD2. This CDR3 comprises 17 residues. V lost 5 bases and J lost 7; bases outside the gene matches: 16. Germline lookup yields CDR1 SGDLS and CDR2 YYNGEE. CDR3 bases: TGTGCCAGCAGTACTTTACCGGGACTAGGAACCCACGGGGAGCTGTTTTTT. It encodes CASSTLPGLGTHGELFF.

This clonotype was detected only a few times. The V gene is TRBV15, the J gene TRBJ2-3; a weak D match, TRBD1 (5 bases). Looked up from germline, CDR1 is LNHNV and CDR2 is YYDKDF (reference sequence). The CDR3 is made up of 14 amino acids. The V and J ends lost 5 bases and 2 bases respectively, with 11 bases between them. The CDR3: CATSARTYTDTQYF. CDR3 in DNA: TGTGCCACCAGCGCGAGGACATACACAGATACGCAGTATTTT.

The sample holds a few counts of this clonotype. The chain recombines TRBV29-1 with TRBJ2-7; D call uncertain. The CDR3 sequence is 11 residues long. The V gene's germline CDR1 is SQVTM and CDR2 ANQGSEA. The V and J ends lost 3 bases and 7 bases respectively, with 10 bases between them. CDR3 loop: CSVESAVEQYF. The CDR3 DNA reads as TGCAGCGTTGAGTCCGCCGTGGAGCAGTACTTC.

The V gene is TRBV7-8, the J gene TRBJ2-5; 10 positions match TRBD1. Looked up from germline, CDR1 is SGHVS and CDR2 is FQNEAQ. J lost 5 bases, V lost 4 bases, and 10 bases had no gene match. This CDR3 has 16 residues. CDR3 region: CASSSTGTGEYETQYF. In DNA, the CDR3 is TGTGCCAGCAGCTCTACAGGGACAGGGGAGTATGAGACCCAGTACTTC.

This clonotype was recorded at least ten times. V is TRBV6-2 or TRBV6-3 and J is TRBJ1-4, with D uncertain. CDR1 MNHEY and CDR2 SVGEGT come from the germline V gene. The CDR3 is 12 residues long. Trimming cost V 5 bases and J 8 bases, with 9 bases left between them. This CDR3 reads CASSPTAEKLFF. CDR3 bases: TGTGCCAGCAGTCCCACAGCGGAAAAACTGTTTTTT.

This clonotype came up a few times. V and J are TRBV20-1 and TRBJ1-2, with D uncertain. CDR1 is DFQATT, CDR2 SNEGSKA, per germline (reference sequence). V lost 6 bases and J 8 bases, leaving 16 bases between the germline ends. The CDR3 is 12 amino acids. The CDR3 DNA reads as TGCAGTGCCCCTCGGGCGGGGAGGGGCTACACCTTC. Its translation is CSAPRAGRGYTF.

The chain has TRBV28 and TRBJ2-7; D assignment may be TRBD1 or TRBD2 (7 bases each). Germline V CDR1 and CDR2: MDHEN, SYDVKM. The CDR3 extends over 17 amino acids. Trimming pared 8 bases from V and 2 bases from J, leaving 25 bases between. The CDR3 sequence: CASGLGGGGRRTYEQYF. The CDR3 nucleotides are TGTGCCAGCGGGTTGGGGGGAGGGGGCAGGAGAACCTACGAGCAGTACTTC.

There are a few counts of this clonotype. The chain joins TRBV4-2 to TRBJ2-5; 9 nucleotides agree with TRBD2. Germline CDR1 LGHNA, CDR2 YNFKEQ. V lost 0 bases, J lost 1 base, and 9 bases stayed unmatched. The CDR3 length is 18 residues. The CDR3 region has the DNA TGTGCCAGCAGCCAAGATAGGCTAGCGGGGACGTTCCAAGAGACCCAGTACTTC. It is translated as CASSQDRLAGTFQETQYF.